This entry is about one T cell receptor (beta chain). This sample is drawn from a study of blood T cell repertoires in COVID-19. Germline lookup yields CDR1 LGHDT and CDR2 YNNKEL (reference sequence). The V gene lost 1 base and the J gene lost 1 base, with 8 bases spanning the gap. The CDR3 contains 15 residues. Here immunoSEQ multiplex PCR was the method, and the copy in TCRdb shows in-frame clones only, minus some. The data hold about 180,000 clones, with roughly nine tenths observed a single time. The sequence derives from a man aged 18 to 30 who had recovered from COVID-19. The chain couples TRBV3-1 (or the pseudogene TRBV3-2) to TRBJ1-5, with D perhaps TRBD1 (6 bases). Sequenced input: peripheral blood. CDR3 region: CASSQGRGSNQPQHF. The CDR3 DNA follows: TGTGCCAGCAGCCAAGGAAGGGGGAGCAATCAGCCCCAGCATTTT.